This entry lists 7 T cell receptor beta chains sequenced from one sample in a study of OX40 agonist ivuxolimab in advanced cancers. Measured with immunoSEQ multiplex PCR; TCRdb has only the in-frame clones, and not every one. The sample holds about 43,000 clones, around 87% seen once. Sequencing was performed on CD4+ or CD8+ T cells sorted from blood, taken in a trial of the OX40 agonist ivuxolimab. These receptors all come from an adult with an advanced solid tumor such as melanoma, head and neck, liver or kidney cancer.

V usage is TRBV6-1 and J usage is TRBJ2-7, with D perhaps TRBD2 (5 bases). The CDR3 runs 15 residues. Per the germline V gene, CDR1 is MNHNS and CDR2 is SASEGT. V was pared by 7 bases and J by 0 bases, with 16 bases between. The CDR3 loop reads CASKILSGNSYEQYF. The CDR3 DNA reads TGTGCCAGCAAGATCCTGAGCGGCAACTCCTACGAGCAGTACTTC.

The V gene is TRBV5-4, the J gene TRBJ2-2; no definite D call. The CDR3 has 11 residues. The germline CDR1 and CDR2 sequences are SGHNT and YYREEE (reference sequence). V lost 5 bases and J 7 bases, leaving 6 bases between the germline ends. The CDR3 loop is CASSFLGELFF. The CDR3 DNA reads TGTGCCAGCAGTTTCCTCGGGGAGCTGTTTTTT.

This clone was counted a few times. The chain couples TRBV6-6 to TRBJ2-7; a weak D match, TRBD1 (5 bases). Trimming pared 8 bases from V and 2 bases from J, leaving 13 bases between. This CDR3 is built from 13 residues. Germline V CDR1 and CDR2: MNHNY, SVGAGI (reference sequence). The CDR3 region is CASSARGPYEQYV. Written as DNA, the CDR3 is TGTGCCAGCTCTGCTAGGGGTCCCTACGAGCAGTACGTC.

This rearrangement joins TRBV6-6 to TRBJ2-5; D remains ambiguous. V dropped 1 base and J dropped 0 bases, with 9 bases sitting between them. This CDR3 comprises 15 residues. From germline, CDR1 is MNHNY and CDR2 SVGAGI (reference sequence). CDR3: CASSYLAVNQETQYF. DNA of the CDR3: TGTGCCAGCAGTTACTTGGCAGTAAACCAAGAGACCCAGTACTTC.

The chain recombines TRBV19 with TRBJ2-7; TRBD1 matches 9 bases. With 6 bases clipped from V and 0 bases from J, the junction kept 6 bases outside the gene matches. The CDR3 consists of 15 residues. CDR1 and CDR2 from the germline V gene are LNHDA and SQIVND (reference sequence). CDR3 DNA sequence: TGTGCCAGTAGCCAATCGACAGGGGGCTCCTACGAGCAGTACTTC. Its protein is CASSQSTGGSYEQYF. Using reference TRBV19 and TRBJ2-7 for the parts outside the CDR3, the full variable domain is DGGITQSPKYLFRKEGQNVTLSCEQNLNHDAMYWYRQDPGQGLRLIYYSQIVNDFQKGDIAEGYSVSREKKESFPLTVTSAQKNPTAFYLCASSQSTGGSYEQYFGPGTRLTVT.

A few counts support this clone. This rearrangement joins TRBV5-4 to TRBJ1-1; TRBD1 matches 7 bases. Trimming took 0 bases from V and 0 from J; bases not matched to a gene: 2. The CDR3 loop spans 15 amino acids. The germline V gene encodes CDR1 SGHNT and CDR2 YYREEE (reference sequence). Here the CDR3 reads CASSLEGGVNTEAFF. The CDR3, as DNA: TGTGCCAGCAGCTTGGAAGGGGGCGTGAACACTGAAGCTTTCTTT.

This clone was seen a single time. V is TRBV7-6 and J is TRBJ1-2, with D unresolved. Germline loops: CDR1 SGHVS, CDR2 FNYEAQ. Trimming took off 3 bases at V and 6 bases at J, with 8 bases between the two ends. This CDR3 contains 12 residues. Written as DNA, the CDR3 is TGTGCCAGCAGCTTGTCGGGGAATGGCTACACCTTC. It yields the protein CASSLSGNGYTF.